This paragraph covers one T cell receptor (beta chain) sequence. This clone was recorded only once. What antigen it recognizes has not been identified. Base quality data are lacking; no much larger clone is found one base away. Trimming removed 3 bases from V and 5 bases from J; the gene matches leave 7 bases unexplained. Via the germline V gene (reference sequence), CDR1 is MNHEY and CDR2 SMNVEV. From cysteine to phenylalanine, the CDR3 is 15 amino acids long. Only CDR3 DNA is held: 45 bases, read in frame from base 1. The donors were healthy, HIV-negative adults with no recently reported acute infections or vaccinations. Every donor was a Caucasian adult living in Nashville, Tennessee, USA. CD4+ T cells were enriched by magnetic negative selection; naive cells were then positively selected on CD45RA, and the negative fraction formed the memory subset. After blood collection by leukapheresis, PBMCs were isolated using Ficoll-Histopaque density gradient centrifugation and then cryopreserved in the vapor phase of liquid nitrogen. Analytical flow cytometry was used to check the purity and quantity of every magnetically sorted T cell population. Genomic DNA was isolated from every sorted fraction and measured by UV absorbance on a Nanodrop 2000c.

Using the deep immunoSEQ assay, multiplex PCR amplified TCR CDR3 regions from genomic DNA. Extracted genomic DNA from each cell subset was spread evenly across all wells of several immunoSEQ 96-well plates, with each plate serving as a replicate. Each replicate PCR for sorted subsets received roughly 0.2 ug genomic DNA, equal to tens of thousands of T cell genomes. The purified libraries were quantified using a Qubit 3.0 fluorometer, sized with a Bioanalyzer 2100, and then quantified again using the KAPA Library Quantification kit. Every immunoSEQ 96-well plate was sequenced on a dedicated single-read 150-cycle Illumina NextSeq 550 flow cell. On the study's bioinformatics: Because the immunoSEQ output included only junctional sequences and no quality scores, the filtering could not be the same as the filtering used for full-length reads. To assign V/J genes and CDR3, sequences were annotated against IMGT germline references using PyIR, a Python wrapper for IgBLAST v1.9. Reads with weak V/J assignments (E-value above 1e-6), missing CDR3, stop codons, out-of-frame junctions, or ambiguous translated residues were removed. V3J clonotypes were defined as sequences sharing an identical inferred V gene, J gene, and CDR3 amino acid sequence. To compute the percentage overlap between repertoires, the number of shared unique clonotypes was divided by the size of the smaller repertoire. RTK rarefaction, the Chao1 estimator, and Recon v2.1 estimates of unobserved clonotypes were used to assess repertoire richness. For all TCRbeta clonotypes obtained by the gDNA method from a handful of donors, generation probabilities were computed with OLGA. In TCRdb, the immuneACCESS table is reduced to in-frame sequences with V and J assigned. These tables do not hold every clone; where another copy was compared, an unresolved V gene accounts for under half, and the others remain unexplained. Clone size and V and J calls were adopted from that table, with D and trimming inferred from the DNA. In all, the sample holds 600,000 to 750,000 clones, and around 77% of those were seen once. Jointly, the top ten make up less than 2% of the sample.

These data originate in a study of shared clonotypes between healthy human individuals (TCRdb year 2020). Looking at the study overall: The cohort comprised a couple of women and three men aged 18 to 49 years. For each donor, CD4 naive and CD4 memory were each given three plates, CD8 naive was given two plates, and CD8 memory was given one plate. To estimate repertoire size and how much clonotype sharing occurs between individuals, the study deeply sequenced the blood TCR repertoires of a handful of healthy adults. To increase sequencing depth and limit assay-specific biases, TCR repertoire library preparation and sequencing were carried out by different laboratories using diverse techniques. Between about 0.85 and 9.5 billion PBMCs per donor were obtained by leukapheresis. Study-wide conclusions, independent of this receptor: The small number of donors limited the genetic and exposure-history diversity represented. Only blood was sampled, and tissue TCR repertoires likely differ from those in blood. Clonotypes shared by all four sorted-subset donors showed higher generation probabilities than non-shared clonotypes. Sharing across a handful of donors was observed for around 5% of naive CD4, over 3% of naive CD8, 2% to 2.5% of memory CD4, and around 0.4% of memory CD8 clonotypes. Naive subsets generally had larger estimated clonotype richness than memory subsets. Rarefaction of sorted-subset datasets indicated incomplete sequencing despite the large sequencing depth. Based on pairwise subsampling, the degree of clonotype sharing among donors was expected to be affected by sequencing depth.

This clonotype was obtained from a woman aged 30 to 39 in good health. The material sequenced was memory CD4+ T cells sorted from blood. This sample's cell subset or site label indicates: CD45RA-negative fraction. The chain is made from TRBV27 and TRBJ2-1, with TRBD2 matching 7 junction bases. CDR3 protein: CASSFGLAAHNEQFF. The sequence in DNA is TGTGCCAGCAGTTTTGGGCTAGCGGCACACAATGAGCAGTTCTTC.